This note documents a single T cell receptor (beta chain) sequence. The antigen it recognizes is unknown. The sample is drawn from a study of monozygotic twins with inflammatory bowel disease (dated by TCRdb to between 2019 and 2020). Regarding the research as a whole: In total, approximately 28 monozygotic twin pairs made up the full study: 19 Danish pairs, all IBD-discordant, plus nine German pairs, of which four were IBD-concordant and five were IBD-discordant. The search for disease-associated traits relied mainly on comparing IBD patients with their genetically identical healthy co-twins within discordant pairs. Each individual had, on average, about 151 000 unique TCRalpha sequences and 181 000 unique TCRbeta sequences available for analysis.

The CDR3 runs 15 residues from the cysteine to the phenylalanine. The coding DNA is unavailable. CDR1 and CDR2 were assigned from the germline V gene (reference sequence) as SGHKS and YYEKEE. General findings and caveats noted by the study authors: Distinction between different T cell subtypes could not be achieved in the analysis. Repertoire similarity did not differ between concordant and discordant twins, possibly due to limited statistical power. No single strong signal or clonotype linked to IBD turned up in the results, so the idea that one exists was not supported. Because patients received different immunosuppressive treatments, the repertoires may have picked up extra background noise and variability between individuals. Compared with healthy twins, IBD patients shared fewer clonotypes with other individuals, and the difference was most pronounced in patients with signs of disease activity. IBD patients had lower TCRbeta repertoire diversity, measured by the inverse Simpson index, than their healthy co-twins.

From each donor, a roughly 2.5 ml peripheral blood sample was collected into PAXgene tubes and stored at -80 degrees C. Without any T cell sorting, total RNA was extracted from whole blood using the PAXgene blood miRNA kit on an automated QIAcube. Deep TCRalpha and TCRbeta repertoire profiling with unique molecular barcoding was performed on peripheral blood of monozygotic twin pairs concordant or discordant for inflammatory bowel disease. Smoking habits were recorded for all twin pairs, and each individual was classified as a current, former or never smoker. The library was made by 5' RACE. For each TCR library, approximately 3.5 ug of total RNA was used. For each sample, cDNA synthesis was carried out in eight separate reactions using SMARTScribe reverse transcriptase. During cDNA synthesis, template switching was used to introduce unique molecular identifiers that contained a 6-nucleotide sample barcode. TCRalpha and TCRbeta cDNA was amplified by two nested PCRs of about 15 and 9 cycles, with bead purification after each PCR. Before amplification, the cDNA was treated with uracil DNA-glycosylase and purified using the QIAquick PCR purification kit. The second PCR was the step at which Illumina TruSeq-compatible adapters and sample-specific barcodes were added. Library quality and concentration were assessed using TapeStation and Qubit, and about 5 ng of each library was pooled. Sequencing of the pooled libraries was done on an Illumina HiSeq2500 single-index Rapid Run using custom sequencing primers and 2 x 100 bp reads. As for the original processing: MiGEC version 1.2.6 was used for UMI-based consensus assembly, which corrected PCR and sequencing errors. V(D)J alignment, clonotype assembly and CDR3 extraction were performed with MiXCR version 2.1.1. To normalise gene usage, clonotype sharing and MAIT/NKT TCR abundance, the top 1000, 10 000 and 20 000 clonotypes in each sample were analysed. After downsampling to 27 000 UMIs, diversity was calculated as the inverse Simpson index using the vegan R package. Paired Mann-Whitney U tests were applied to discordant twin pairs, and Benjamini-Hochberg correction was used for multiple testing. Reprocessed by TCRdb, the reads give a single entry per CDR3 protein sequence, without DNA. For this entry, the V and J calls and clone size follow TCRdb and not the study's own pipeline. The sample's table covers approximately 140,000 distinct CDR3 sequences. Of the sample, 2.4% is held by the ten largest clones.

This sequence uses TRBV5-5 and TRBJ1-1; TCRdb picks TRBD1, but there is no DNA to check that call. Source material: blood. This receptor was obtained from a human donor with ulcerative colitis or Crohn's disease, or a healthy co-twin of an affected twin (not recorded which). The CDR3 reads as follows: CASSSEGISNTEAFF.